This TCR beta chain was profiled in a study of shared clonotypes between healthy human individuals (dated by TCRdb to 2019 to 2021). With respect to the entire study: The cohort comprised a couple of women and three men aged 18 to 49 years. To estimate repertoire size and how much clonotype sharing occurs between individuals, the study deeply sequenced the blood TCR repertoires of about five healthy adults. Libraries were prepared and TCR repertoires were sequenced by different laboratories using diverse techniques, in order to increase sequencing depth and limit assay-specific biases. For each donor, CD4 naive and CD4 memory were each run on three plates, CD8 naive on two plates, and CD8 memory on one plate. Between about 0.94 and 8.9 billion PBMCs per donor were obtained by leukapheresis.

The donors were healthy, HIV-negative adults with no recently reported acute infections or vaccinations. All donors were Caucasian adults living in Nashville, Tennessee, USA. CD4+ T cells were enriched by magnetic negative selection, after which naive cells were positively selected on CD45RA and the negative fraction was taken as the memory subset. Blood was obtained by leukapheresis, after which PBMCs were separated by Ficoll-Histopaque density gradient centrifugation and cryopreserved in liquid nitrogen vapor phase. Analytical flow cytometry was used to check the purity and quantity of each magnetically sorted T cell population. Genomic DNA was isolated from every sorted fraction and measured by UV absorbance on a Nanodrop 2000c. General findings and caveats noted by the study authors: Naive subsets generally had larger estimated clonotype richness than memory subsets. Higher generation probabilities were observed for clonotypes shared by all four sorted-subset donors than for non-shared clonotypes. Because the study included a small number of donors, the genetic and exposure-history diversity represented was limited. Pairwise subsampling led to the expectation that sequencing depth would affect the degree of clonotype sharing among donors. Even with the large sequencing depth, rarefaction of the sorted-subset datasets indicated that sequencing was incomplete. Across four donors, about 5% of naive CD4, roughly 3.5% of naive CD8, 2.3% of memory CD4, and approximately 0.42% of memory CD8 clonotypes were shared. Sampling was restricted to blood, and TCR repertoires in tissues likely differ from the TCR repertoires found in blood.

This clone was observed a single time. The antigen it recognizes is unknown. A much larger clone lies one base from this, so it may be a read error. Using the deep immunoSEQ assay, TCR CDR3 regions were amplified from genomic DNA by multiplex PCR. Genomic DNA extracted from each cell subset was distributed evenly over all wells of several immunoSEQ 96-well plates, and each plate served as one replicate. For sorted subsets, each replicate PCR was loaded with 150 to 250 ng genomic DNA, equivalent to approximately 27,000 T cell genomes. Purified libraries were quantified with a Qubit 3.0 fluorometer, sized on a Bioanalyzer 2100, and re-quantified with the KAPA Library Quantification kit. A separate single-read 150-cycle Illumina NextSeq 550 flow cell was used to sequence each immunoSEQ 96-well plate. Per the source publication's procedure: Because the immunoSEQ output included only junctional sequences and no quality scores, the filtering could not be the same as the filtering used for full-length reads. To assign V/J genes and CDR3, sequences were annotated against IMGT germline references using PyIR, a Python wrapper for IgBLAST v1.9. Reads with weak V/J assignments (E-value above 1e-6), missing CDR3, stop codons, out-of-frame junctions, or ambiguous translated residues were removed. A V3J clonotype was defined by an identical inferred V gene, J gene, and CDR3 amino acid sequence. Percentage overlap between repertoires was calculated by dividing the number of shared unique clonotypes by the size of the smaller repertoire. Three approaches were used to assess repertoire richness: RTK rarefaction, the Chao1 estimator, and Recon v2.1 estimates of unobserved clonotypes. For all TCRbeta clonotypes obtained by the gDNA method from several donors, generation probabilities were computed with OLGA. The table comes from immuneACCESS by way of TCRdb, which keeps in-frame sequences with V and J called. Part of the clones is missing from these tables; in studies checked, under half for an unresolved V gene and the rest for unknown reasons. That table supplies the V and J calls and clone size; D and trimming were determined from the DNA. The sample data list roughly 1,500,000 clones, and approximately 98.5% of these were observed just once. The ten biggest clones cover approximately 0.4% of the sample.

As encoded in the germline V gene, CDR1 is SGDLS while CDR2 is YYNGEE. The CDR3 contains 13 residues, cysteine and phenylalanine counted. Of the read, only the CDR3 DNA is kept; its 39 bases are in frame from base 1. V sheds 1 base and J sheds 1 base, leaving 4 bases between their ends. The clonotype was recovered from a man aged 25-45 years in good health. This sequence uses TRBV9 and TRBJ2-3, with the D gene not clear enough to name. The sequenced sample consisted of naive CD4+ T cells sorted from blood. Interpreted using the paper, the cell subset or site label stands for: CD45RA+ positively selected. The CDR3 region has the sequence CASSVMGTDTQYF. The DNA sequence reads TGTGCCAGCAGCGTAATGGGCACAGATACGCAGTATTTT. The reference TRBV9 and TRBJ2-3 proteins fill in what lies around the CDR3, so the full variable domain reads DSGVTQTPKHLITATGQRVTLRCSPRSGDLSVYWYQQSLDQGLQFLIQYYNGEERAKGNILERFSAQQFPDLHSELNLSSLELGDSALYFCASSVMGTDTQYFGPGTRLTVL.